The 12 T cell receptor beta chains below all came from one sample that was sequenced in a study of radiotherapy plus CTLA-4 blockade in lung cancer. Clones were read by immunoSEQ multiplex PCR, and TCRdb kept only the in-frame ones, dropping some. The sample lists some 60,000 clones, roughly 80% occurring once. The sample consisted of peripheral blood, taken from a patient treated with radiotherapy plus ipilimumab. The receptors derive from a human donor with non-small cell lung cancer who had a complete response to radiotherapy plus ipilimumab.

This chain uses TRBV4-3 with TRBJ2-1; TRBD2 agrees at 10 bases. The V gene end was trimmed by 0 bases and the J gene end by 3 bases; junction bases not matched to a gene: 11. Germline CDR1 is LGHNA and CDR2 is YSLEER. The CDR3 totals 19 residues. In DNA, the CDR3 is TGCGCCAGCAGCCAAGATTTAGCGGGGGGTAGCCCCGTCTACAATGAGCAGTTCTTC. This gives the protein CASSQDLAGGSPVYNEQFF.

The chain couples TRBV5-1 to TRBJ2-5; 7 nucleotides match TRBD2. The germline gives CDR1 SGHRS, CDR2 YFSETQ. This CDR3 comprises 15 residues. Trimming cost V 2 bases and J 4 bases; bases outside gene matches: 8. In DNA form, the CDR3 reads TGCGCCAGCAGCTTTGCGGACTCGGGGGGAGAGACCCAGTACTTC. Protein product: CASSFADSGGETQYF.

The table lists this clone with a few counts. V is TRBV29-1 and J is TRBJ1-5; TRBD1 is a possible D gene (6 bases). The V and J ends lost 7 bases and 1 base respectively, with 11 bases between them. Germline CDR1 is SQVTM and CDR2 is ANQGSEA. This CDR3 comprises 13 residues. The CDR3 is CSAAGVSNQPQHF. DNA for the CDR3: TGCAGCGCCGCAGGGGTAAGCAATCAGCCCCAGCATTTT.

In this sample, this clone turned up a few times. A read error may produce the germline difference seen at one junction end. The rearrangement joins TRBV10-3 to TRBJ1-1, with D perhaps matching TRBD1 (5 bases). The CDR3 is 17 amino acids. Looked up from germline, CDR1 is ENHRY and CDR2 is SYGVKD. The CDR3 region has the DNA TGTACCATCCTAGCGTACGGGGCCTTGAGGGAGAACACTGAAGCTTTCTTT. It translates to CTILAYGALRENTEAFF.

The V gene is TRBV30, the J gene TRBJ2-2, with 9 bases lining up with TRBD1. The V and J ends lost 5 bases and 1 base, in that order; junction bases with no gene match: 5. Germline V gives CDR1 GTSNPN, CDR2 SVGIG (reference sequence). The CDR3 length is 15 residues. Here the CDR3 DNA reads TGTGCCTGGCTCCGGGACAGGGTGAACACCGGGGAGCTGTTTTTT. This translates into CAWLRDRVNTGELFF.

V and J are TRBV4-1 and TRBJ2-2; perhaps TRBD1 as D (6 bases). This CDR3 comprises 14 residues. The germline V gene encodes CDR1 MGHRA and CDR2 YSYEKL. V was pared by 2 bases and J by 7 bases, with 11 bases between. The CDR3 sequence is CASSQQTGFGELFF. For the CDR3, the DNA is TGCGCCAGCAGCCAACAAACAGGGTTCGGGGAGCTGTTTTTT.

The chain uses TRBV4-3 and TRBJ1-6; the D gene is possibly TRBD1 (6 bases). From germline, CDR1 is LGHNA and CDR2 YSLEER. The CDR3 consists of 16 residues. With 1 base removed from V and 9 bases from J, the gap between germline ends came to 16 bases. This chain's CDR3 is CASSQGNRENGSPLHF. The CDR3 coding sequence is TGCGCCAGCAGCCAAGGTAACAGGGAAAATGGTTCACCCCTCCACTTT.

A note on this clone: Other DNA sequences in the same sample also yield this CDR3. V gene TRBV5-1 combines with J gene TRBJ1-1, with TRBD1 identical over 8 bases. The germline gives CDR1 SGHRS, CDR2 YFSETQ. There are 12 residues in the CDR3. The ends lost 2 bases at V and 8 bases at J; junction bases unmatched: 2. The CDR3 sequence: CASSLGQGEAFF. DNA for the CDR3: TGCGCCAGCAGCTTAGGACAGGGAGAAGCTTTCTTT.

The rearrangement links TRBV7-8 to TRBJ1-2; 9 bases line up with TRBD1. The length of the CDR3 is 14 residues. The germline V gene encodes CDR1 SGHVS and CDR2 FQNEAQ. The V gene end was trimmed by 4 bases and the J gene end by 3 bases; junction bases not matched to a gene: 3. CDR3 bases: TGTGCCAGCAGCTCCCGGGACAGGGACTATGGCTACACCTTC. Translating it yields CASSSRDRDYGYTF.

The CDR3 DNA is TGTGCCAGCGGCGTATGGAGGACAGGCAACAGGCCCTACGAGCAGTACTTC. This encodes CASGVWRTGNRPYEQYF. The gene calls are TRBV27 and TRBJ2-7; 7 bases align to TRBD1. V dropped 8 bases and J dropped 2; count of bases not matched to a gene: 18. The CDR3 consists of 17 residues. Per germline, CDR1 MNHEY and CDR2 SMNVEV (reference sequence).

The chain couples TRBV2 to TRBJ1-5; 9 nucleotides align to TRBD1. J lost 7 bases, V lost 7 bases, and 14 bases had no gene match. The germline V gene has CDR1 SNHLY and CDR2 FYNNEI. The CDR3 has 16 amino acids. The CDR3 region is CASTEKEGQGGQPQHF. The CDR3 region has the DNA TGTGCCAGCACCGAAAAGGAGGGACAGGGAGGGCAGCCCCAGCATTTT.

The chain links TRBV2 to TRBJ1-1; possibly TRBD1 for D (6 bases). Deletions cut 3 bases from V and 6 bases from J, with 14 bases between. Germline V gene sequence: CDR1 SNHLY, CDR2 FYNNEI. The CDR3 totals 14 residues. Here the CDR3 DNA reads TGTGCCAGCAGTGACTGGGGGGGCTTCGCTGAAGCTTTCTTT. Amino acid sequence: CASSDWGGFAEAFF.